The clone carrying this T cell receptor beta chain has only a few counts. Indicated treatment: oral pan-JAK inhibitor, 5-10 mg twice daily. Alopecia areata patients gave lesional scalp punch biopsies and peripheral blood samples. The data were taken from a study of CD8+ T cells in alopecia areata. Sequencing relied on a cDNA template that was reverse transcribed from extracted RNA. TCRdb's table, derived via immunoSEQ multiplex PCR, lists solely in-frame clones and lacks some. Of some 120,000 clones listed, around 60% are singletons. V lost 4 bases and J lost 4, with 7 bases in between. Germline V lookup: CDR1 SEHNR, CDR2 FQNEAQ (reference sequence). The CDR3 contains 12 residues.

This chain joins TRBV7-9 and TRBJ2-5, with no clear D. The TCR comes from a human donor with alopecia areata. Source: CD4+ T cells sorted from blood, taken at week 4, from a patient treated with tofacitinib. The CDR3 DNA sequence: TGTGCCAGCAGCTCCGAGGCAGAGACCCAGTACTTC. It yields the protein CASSSEAETQYF.